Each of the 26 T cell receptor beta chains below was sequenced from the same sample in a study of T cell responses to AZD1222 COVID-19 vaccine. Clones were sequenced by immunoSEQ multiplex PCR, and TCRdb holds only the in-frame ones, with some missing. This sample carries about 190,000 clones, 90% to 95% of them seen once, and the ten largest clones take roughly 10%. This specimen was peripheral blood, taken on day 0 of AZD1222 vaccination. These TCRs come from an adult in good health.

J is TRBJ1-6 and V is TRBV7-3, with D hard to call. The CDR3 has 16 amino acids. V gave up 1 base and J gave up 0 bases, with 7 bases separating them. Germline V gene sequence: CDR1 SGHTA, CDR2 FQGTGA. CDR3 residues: CASSLRPSSYNSPLHF. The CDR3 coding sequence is TGTGCCAGCAGCTTAAGACCCAGCTCCTATAATTCACCCCTCCACTTT.

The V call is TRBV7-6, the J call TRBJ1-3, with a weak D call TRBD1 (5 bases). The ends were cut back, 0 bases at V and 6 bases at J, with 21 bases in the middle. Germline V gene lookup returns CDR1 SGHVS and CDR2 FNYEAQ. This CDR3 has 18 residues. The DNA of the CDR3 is TGTGCCAGCAGCTTAGCGGCGGGACTAGCGGGAGTCGAAAACACCATATATTTT. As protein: CASSLAAGLAGVENTIYF.

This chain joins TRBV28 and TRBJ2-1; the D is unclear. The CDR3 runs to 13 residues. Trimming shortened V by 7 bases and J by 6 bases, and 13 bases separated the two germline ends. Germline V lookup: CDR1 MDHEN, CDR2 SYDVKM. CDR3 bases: TGTGCCAGCACCCCGGGCCAGCTCAATGAGCAGTTCTTC. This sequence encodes CASTPGQLNEQFF.

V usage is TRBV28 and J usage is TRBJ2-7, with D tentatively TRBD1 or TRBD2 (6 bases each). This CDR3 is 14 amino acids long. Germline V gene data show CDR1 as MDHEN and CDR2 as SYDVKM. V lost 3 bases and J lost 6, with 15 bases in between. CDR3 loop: CASSFVGRGGEQYF. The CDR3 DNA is TGTGCCAGCAGTTTCGTCGGCAGGGGAGGCGAGCAGTACTTC.

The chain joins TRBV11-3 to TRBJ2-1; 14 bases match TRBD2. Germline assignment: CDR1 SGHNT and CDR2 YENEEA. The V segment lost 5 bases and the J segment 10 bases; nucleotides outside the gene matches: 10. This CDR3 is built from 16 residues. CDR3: CASSRGTGLAGEEQFF. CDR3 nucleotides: TGTGCCAGCAGCCGAGGAACGGGACTAGCGGGAGAAGAGCAGTTCTTC.

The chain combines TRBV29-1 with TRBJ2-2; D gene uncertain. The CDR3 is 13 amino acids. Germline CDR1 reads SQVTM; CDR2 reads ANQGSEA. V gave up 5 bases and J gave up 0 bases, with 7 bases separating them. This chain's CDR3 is CSVPSSNTGELFF. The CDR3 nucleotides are TGCAGCGTTCCCTCGTCGAACACCGGGGAGCTGTTTTTT.

Here the CDR3 reads CASSATSNQETQYF. CDR3 bases: TGTGCCAGCAGTGCCACGTCTAACCAAGAGACCCAGTACTTC. This chain links TRBV6-2 or TRBV6-3 with TRBJ2-5; no definite D call. Germline CDR1 and CDR2: MNHEY and SVGEGT. Deletions cut 5 bases from V and 0 bases from J, with 10 bases between. CDR3 length: 14 residues.

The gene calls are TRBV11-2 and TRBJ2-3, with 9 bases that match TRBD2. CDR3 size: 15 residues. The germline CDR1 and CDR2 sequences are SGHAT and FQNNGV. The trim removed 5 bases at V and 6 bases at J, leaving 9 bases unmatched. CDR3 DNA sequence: TGTGCCAGCAGCGCGCCGGGACTAGCTTTTGATACGCAGTATTTT. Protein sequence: CASSAPGLAFDTQYF.

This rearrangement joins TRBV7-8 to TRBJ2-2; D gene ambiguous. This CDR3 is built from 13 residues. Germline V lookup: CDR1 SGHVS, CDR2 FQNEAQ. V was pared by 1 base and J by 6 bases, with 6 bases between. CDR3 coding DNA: TGTGCCAGCAGCTTAGTTGTGGCCGGGGAGCTGTTTTTT. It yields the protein CASSLVVAGELFF. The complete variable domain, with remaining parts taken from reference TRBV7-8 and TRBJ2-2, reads GAGVSQSPRYKVAKRGQDVALRCDPISGHVSLFWYQQALGQGPEFLTYFQNEAQLDKSGLPSDRFFAERPEGSVSTLKIQRTQQEDSAVYLCASSLVVAGELFFGEGSRLTVL.

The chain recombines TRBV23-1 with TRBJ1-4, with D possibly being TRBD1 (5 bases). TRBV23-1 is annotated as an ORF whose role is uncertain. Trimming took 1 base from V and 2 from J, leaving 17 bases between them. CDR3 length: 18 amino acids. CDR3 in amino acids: CASSQYFQGICTNEKLFF. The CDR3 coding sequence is TGCGCCAGCAGTCAATATTTCCAGGGAATATGTACTAATGAAAAACTGTTTTTT.

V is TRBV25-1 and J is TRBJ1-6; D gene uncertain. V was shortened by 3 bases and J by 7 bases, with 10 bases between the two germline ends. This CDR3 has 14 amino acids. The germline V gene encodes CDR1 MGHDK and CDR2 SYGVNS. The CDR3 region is CASSEVTANSPLHF. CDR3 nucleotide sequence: TGTGCCAGCAGTGAGGTGACGGCAAATTCACCCCTCCACTTT.

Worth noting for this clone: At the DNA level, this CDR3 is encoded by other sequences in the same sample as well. The chain's CDR3 is CASSLGISYEQYF. CDR3 DNA: TGTGCCAGCAGTTTAGGGATCAGCTACGAGCAGTACTTC. The rearrangement links TRBV28 to TRBJ2-7; D uncertain. The CDR3 runs to 13 residues. Per germline, CDR1 MDHEN and CDR2 SYDVKM. Trimming took 2 bases from V and 3 from J, leaving 8 bases between them.

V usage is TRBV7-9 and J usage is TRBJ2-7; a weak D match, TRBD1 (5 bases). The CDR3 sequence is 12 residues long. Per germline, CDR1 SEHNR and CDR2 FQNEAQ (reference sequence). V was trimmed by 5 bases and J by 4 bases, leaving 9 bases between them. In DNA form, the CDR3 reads TGTGCCAGCAGCCTGTCAGGGTACGAGCAGTACTTC. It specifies CASSLSGYEQYF.

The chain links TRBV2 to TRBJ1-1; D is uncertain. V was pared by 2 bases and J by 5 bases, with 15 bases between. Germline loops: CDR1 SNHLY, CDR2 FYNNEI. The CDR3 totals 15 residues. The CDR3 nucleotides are TGTGCCAGCAGTGAAATGGGGTCCCGAGGGACTGAAGCTTTCTTT. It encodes CASSEMGSRGTEAFF.

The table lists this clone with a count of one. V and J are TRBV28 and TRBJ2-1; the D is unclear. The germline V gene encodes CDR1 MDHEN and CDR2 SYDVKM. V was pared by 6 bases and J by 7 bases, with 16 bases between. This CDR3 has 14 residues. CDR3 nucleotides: TGTGCCAGCAGAAAAGACAAACGCTTAAATGAGCAGTTCTTC. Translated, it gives CASRKDKRLNEQFF. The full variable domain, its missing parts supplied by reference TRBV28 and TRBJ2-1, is DVKVTQSSRYLVKRTGEKVFLECVQDMDHENMFWYRQDPGLGLRLIYFSYDVKMKEKGDIPEGYSVSREKKERFSLILESASTNQTSMYLCASRKDKRLNEQFFGPGTRLTVL.

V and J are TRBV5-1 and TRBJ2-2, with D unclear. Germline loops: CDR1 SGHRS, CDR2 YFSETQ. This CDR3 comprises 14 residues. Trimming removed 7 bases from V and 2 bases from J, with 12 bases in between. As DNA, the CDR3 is TGCGCCAGCTCTCCCCAGGTCAACACCGGGGAGCTGTTTTTT. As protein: CASSPQVNTGELFF.

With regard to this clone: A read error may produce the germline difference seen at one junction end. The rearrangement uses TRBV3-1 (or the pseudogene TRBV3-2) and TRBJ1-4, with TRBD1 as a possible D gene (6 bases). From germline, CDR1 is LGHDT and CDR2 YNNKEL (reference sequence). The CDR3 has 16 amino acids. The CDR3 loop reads CASSQLPGQPKEKLFF. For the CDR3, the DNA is TGTGCCAGCAGCCAATTACCGGGACAACCTAAAGAAAAACTGTTTTTT.

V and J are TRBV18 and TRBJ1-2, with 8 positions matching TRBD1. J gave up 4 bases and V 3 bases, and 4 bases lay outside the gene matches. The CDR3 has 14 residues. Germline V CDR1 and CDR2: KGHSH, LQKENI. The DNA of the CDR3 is TGTGCCAGCTCACCCGGGACAGGAGTCTATGGCTACACCTTC. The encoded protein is CASSPGTGVYGYTF.

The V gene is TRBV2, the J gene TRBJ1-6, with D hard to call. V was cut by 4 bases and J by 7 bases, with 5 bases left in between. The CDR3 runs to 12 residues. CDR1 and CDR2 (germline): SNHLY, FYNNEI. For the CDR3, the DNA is TGTGCCAGCAGTGCGAGCAATTCACCCCTCCACTTT. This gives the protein CASSASNSPLHF.

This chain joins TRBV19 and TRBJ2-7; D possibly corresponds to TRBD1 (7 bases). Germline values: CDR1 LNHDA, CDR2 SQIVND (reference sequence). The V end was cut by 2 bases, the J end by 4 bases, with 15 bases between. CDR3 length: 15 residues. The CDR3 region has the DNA TGTGCCAGTAGTATATACGCAGGGGGAGGATACGAGCAGTACTTC. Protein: CASSIYAGGGYEQYF.

The CDR3 nucleotides read TGTGCCAGCAGTTATATCCGACAGGGGACCCACGAGCAGTACTTC. This codes for CASSYIRQGTHEQYF. The chain employs TRBV6-2 or TRBV6-3 and TRBJ2-7; 8 nucleotides match TRBD1. This CDR3 is built from 15 residues. Germline V CDR1 and CDR2: MNHEY, SVGEGT. V shed 3 bases, J shed 5 bases, and the junction held 9 bases outside the gene matches.

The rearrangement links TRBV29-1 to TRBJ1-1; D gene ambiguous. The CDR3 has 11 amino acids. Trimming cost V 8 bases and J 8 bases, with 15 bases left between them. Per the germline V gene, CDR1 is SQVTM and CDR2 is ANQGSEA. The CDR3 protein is CSLRVGPEAFF. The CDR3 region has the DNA TGCAGCCTACGGGTGGGCCCCGAAGCTTTCTTT.

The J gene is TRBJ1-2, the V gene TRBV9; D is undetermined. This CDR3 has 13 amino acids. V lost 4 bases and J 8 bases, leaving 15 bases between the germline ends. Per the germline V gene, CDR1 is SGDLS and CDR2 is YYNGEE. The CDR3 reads CASSQQGVRGYTF. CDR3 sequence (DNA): TGTGCCAGCAGCCAACAAGGAGTTCGCGGCTACACCTTC.

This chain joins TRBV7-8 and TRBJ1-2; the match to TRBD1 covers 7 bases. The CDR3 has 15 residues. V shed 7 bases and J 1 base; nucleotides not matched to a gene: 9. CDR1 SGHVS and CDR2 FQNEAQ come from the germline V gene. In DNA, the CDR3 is TGTGCCAGCAACCTCAGGGGGGGCGTTAACTATGGCTACACCTTC. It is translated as CASNLRGGVNYGYTF.

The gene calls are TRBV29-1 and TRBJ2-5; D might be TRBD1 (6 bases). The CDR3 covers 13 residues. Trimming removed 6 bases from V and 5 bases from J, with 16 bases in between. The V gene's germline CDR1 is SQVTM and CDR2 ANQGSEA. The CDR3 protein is CSVLRGIGETQYF. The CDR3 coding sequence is TGCAGCGTGCTCAGGGGAATCGGGGAGACCCAGTACTTC.

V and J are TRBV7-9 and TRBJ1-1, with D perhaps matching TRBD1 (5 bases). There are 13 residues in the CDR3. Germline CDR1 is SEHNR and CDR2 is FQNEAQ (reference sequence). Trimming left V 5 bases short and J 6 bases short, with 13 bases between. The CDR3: CASSAWGASEAFF. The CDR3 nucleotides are TGTGCCAGCAGCGCCTGGGGCGCGTCTGAAGCTTTCTTT.